The 27 T cell receptor beta chains below were found in one sample sequenced in a study of Graves' ophthalmopathy and Graves' hyperthyroidism. RNA transcripts were the source from which TCR beta CDR3 regions were amplified. In the first round, RT-PCR was carried out with HTBI primers, and a multiplex PCR formed the second round. Each CDR3 protein is one row after TCRdb ran MiXCR on the multiplex PCR reads. The repertoire holds 500,000 to 700,000 distinct CDR3 sequences, with under 45% as singletons. The sample taken for sequencing was peripheral blood or thyroid tissue (not recorded which). The source is an adult man with Graves' hyperthyroidism.

V gene TRBV5-6 combines with J gene TRBJ1-3; TRBD1 agrees at 7 bases. Germline V lookup: CDR1 SGHDT, CDR2 YYEEEE. This CDR3 has 16 amino acids. After removal of 1 base from V and 4 bases from J, the junction contained 8 bases not matched to a gene. This CDR3 reads CASSLNRGLGGNTIYF. The CDR3 DNA sequence: TGTGCCAGCAGCTTGAACAGGGGCCTCGGCGGAAACACCATATATTTT.

This clonotype has ten or more counts. The rearrangement uses TRBV5-1 and TRBJ2-7, with D tentatively TRBD1 (6 bases). Germline values: CDR1 SGHRS, CDR2 YFSETQ. The V end was cut by 3 bases, the J end by 2 bases, with 15 bases between. The CDR3 totals 15 residues. Written as DNA, the CDR3 is TGCGCCAGCAGCTCAGGCCGGACAGTAACCTACGAGCAGTACTTC. Its protein is CASSSGRTVTYEQYF. The full variable domain, its missing parts supplied by reference TRBV5-1 and TRBJ2-7, is KAGVTQTPRYLIKTRGQQVTLSCSPISGHRSVSWYQQTPGQGLQFLFEYFSETQRNKGNFPGRFSGRQFSNSRSEMNVSTLELGDSALYLCASSSGRTVTYEQYFGPGTRLTVT.

This clonotype appeared a single time. V gene TRBV15 combines with J gene TRBJ1-2, with 8 bases fitting TRBD1. The ends lost 3 bases at V and 6 bases at J; junction bases unmatched: 9. The CDR3 covers 15 residues. CDR1 is LNHNV and CDR2 is YYDKDF in the germline V gene (reference sequence). The CDR3 DNA follows: TGTGCCACCAGCAGTCCGACAGGGACAGGCCATGGCTACACCTTC. Its translation is CATSSPTGTGHGYTF.

CDR3 residues: CATYHPLTGTGHGSGANVLTF. CDR3 bases: TGTGCCACGTATCACCCGCTAACCGGGACAGGTCACGGCTCTGGGGCCAACGTCCTGACTTTC. The chain carries TRBV10-3 and TRBJ2-6; 8 nucleotides agree with TRBD1. CDR3 length equals 21 residues. The V and J ends lost 10 bases and 0 bases, in that order; junction bases with no gene match: 23. Germline CDR1 reads ENHRY; CDR2 reads SYGVKD.

There are many counts of this clonotype. The genes are TRBV12-3 or TRBV12-4 and TRBJ2-2; 9 nucleotides match TRBD1. Losses at the gene ends were 6 bases for V and 6 bases for J; bases not matched to a gene: 8. This CDR3 spans 15 amino acids. The CDR3 protein is CASSEQGARAGELFF. CDR3 DNA sequence: TGTGCCAGCAGCGAACAGGGGGCGCGGGCCGGGGAGCTGTTTTTT.

The chain joins TRBV7-9 to TRBJ2-3, with 7 bases aligning to TRBD1. CDR1 is SEHNR, CDR2 FQNEAQ, per germline (reference sequence). V was pared by 7 bases and J by 5 bases, with 9 bases of the junction left unmatched. The CDR3 loop spans 14 amino acids. CDR3 residues: CASIVDRVEDTQYF. CDR3 DNA sequence: TGTGCCAGCATAGTAGACAGGGTGGAAGATACGCAGTATTTT.

The chain recombines TRBV27 with TRBJ1-2, with 7 positions matching TRBD1. There are 14 residues in the CDR3. Per germline, CDR1 MNHEY and CDR2 SMNVEV (reference sequence). The J segment lost 4 bases and the V segment lost 6 bases, leaving 8 bases of the junction unmatched. The CDR3 protein is CASRRTGDSYGYTF. In DNA form, the CDR3 reads TGTGCCAGCAGACGCACAGGGGACTCCTATGGCTACACCTTC.

Ten or more counts support this clonotype. The chain links TRBV29-1 to TRBJ2-2; TRBD1 agrees at 7 bases. J gave up 1 base and V 6 bases, and 5 bases lay outside the gene matches. In germline, CDR1 is SQVTM, CDR2 ANQGSEA. The CDR3 runs 14 residues. This CDR3 reads CSVGQQGNTGELFF. CDR3 DNA: TGCAGCGTGGGACAGCAGGGGAACACCGGGGAGCTGTTTTTT.

This clonotype came up many times. This sequence joins TRBV7-8 and TRBJ1-5; 8 nucleotides align to TRBD1. The germline V gene has CDR1 SGHVS and CDR2 FQNEAQ. V was pared by 0 bases and J by 3 bases, with 7 bases of the junction left unmatched. The CDR3 runs 17 residues. CDR3 in amino acids: CASSLASGGKVNQPQHF. In DNA form, the CDR3 reads TGTGCCAGCAGCTTAGCTTCAGGGGGCAAGGTCAATCAGCCCCAGCATTTT.

This rearrangement joins TRBV7-8 to TRBJ2-1; D possibly corresponds to TRBD2 (5 bases). Trimming removed 7 bases from V and 2 bases from J, with 15 bases in between. Germline lookup yields CDR1 SGHVS and CDR2 FQNEAQ. This CDR3 is built from 15 residues. CDR3 coding DNA: TGTGCCAGCATGTTCTCCGCGGGTCCCTACAATGAGCAGTTCTTC. Translating it yields CASMFSAGPYNEQFF.

Many counts were recorded for this clonotype. This chain joins TRBV5-1 and TRBJ2-7; TRBD2 agrees at 7 bases. The junction had 3 bases not matched to a gene; V was cut back by 1 base and J by 2 bases. The CDR3 totals 14 residues. CDR1 SGHRS and CDR2 YFSETQ come from the germline V gene. CDR3 DNA sequence: TGCGCCAGCAGCTTGTCAGCGGGAACCTACGAGCAGTACTTC. This sequence encodes CASSLSAGTYEQYF.

Turning to this clonotype: Possible read error: a much larger clone is one base away. V gene TRBV5-4 combines with J gene TRBJ2-6; D is unresolved. Per germline, CDR1 SGHNT and CDR2 YYREEE (reference sequence). This CDR3 comprises 15 residues. The CDR3 bases are TGTGCCAGCAGCTTTCATAGTCCTGGGTCCAACGTCCTGACTTTC. This sequence encodes CASSFHSPGSNVLTF.

The sample holds one count of this clonotype. The junction departs from germline at one end; a sequencing error may be responsible. The CDR3 region has the DNA TGTGCCAGCAGTTTAATCGGAAACACCGTATATTTT. Protein: CASSLIGNTVYF. The V gene is TRBV12-3 or TRBV12-4, the J gene TRBJ1-3, with D uncertain. The CDR3 contains 12 residues.

The chain links TRBV19 to TRBJ2-3, with TRBD2 identical over 8 bases. There are 15 residues in the CDR3. Losses at the gene ends were 6 bases for V and 2 bases for J; bases not matched to a gene: 7. Germline V gene data show CDR1 as LNHDA and CDR2 as SQIVND (reference sequence). This CDR3 is CASSRLTSDTDTQYF. The CDR3 region has the DNA TGTGCCAGTAGCCGACTGACTAGCGACACAGATACGCAGTATTTT.

This clonotype has a handful of counts. This chain joins TRBV7-9 and TRBJ2-7; the D gene could be TRBD1 or TRBD2 (5 bases each). Germline V lookup: CDR1 SEHNR, CDR2 FQNEAQ (reference sequence). Trimming removed 5 bases at V and 7 bases at J, with 18 bases between. The CDR3 is 14 residues long. CDR3 coding DNA: TGTGCCAGCAGCCAAGATAGGGACGGTGCAGAGCAGTACTTC. Protein sequence: CASSQDRDGAEQYF.

As for this clonotype: One end of the junction is discordant with germline, which a read error may explain. V usage is TRBV29-1 and J usage is TRBJ2-7; 11 bases agree with TRBD2. The CDR3 length is 15 residues. Germline assignment: CDR1 SQVTM and CDR2 ANQGSEA. CDR3 sequence: CAWSVTTSGSYEQYF. CDR3 coding DNA: TGTGCCTGGAGTGTAACTACTAGCGGGAGCTACGAGCAGTACTTC.

At least ten counts were recorded for this clonotype. The rearrangement links TRBV10-3 to TRBJ2-3, with 11 positions matching TRBD2. Per the germline V gene, CDR1 is ENHRY and CDR2 is SYGVKD. The CDR3 length is 14 residues. The ends lost 6 bases at V and 6 bases at J; junction bases unmatched: 5. Here the CDR3 reads CAIRGTSGPDTQYF. The CDR3 bases are TGTGCCATCAGGGGGACTAGCGGCCCTGATACGCAGTATTTT.

The J gene is TRBJ2-1, the V gene TRBV5-1; TRBD2 is a possible D gene (6 bases). Per germline, CDR1 SGHRS and CDR2 YFSETQ. The CDR3 is made up of 15 amino acids. V lost 0 bases to trimming and J lost 3 bases, with 10 bases between them. The CDR3 spells CASSLGLESYNEQFF. The CDR3 DNA follows: TGCGCCAGCAGCTTGGGACTAGAAAGCTACAATGAGCAGTTCTTC.

V gene TRBV4-1 combines with J gene TRBJ2-7; a possible D gene is TRBD1 (8 bases). From germline, CDR1 is MGHRA and CDR2 YSYEKL. The CDR3 is made up of 17 amino acids. Trimming stripped 3 bases from V and 1 base from J, with 19 bases between. CDR3 region: CASSHQTGGGKSYEQYF. The CDR3 DNA sequence: TGCGCCAGCAGCCACCAAACAGGGGGGGGTAAGTCCTACGAGCAGTACTTC.

Ten or more counts support this clonotype. The rearrangement joins TRBV10-3 to TRBJ2-5, with TRBD2 matching 9 bases. Per the germline V gene, CDR1 is ENHRY and CDR2 is SYGVKD. With V trimmed by 8 bases and J by 4 bases, 5 bases remained unmatched. This CDR3 is 13 amino acids long. The CDR3 loop is CAIGSGSGETQYF. For the CDR3, the DNA is TGTGCCATCGGTAGCGGGAGCGGAGAGACCCAGTACTTC.

Only one count was recorded for this clonotype. The chain couples TRBV7-2 to TRBJ1-3; D perhaps matches TRBD1 (5 bases). Trimming took 5 bases from V and 0 from J, leaving 11 bases between them. In germline, CDR1 is SGHTA, CDR2 FQGNSA. The CDR3 length is 15 residues. CDR3 nucleotides: TGTGCCAGCAGCCAATCCAGGGTCTCTGGAAACACCATATATTTT. It yields the protein CASSQSRVSGNTIYF. The full variable domain, its missing parts supplied by reference TRBV7-2 and TRBJ1-3, is GAGVSQSPSNKVTEKGKDVELRCDPISGHTALYWYRQSLGQGLEFLIYFQGNSAPDKSGLPSDRFSAERTGGSVSTLTIQRTQQEDSAVYLCASSQSRVSGNTIYFGEGSWLTVV.

This clonotype showed up many times. The rearrangement links TRBV20-1 to TRBJ1-1, with D unclear. The germline V gene encodes CDR1 DFQATT and CDR2 SNEGSKA (reference sequence). The V gene lost 6 bases and the J gene lost 0 bases, with 8 bases spanning the gap. The CDR3 sequence is 12 residues long. CDR3 amino acids: CSASGLNTEAFF. The DNA of the CDR3 is TGCAGTGCGAGTGGTTTGAACACTGAAGCTTTCTTT.

The chain combines TRBV12-3 or TRBV12-4 with TRBJ1-2; 7 bases match TRBD1. The CDR3 is 14 amino acids. V dropped 5 bases and J dropped 7; count of bases not matched to a gene: 10. DNA of the CDR3: TGTGCCAGCAGTGCCTCCACAGGGGTAGCTGGCTACACCTTC. It specifies CASSASTGVAGYTF.

The gene calls are TRBV24-1 and TRBJ1-6; maybe TRBD1 (5 bases). The CDR3 length is 12 residues. Looked up from germline, CDR1 is KGHDR and CDR2 is SFDVKD. Trimming cost V 4 bases and J 8 bases, with 5 bases left between them. CDR3 loop: CATSEGDSPLHF. The CDR3 coding sequence is TGTGCCACCAGTGAGGGGGATTCACCCCTCCACTTT.

Comments on this clonotype: This may be a read error: a much more frequent sequence differs by one nucleotide. CDR3 DNA sequence: TGTGCCAGCAGCCGGCCACAGGGGGCACAAGAGACCCAGTACTTC. It translates to CASSRPQGAQETQYF. The chain combines TRBV12-3 or TRBV12-4 with TRBJ2-5; 9 bases line up with TRBD1. CDR3 size: 15 residues. Trimming at V came to 6 bases and at J to 2 bases, leaving 7 bases not matched to a gene.

This clonotype was detected many times. CDR3 DNA sequence: TGTGCCAGCAGTGCTTTCCCCAATTACGAGCAGTACTTC. This codes for CASSAFPNYEQYF. The chain is built from TRBV27 and TRBJ2-7; D gene uncertain. The V end lost 5 bases, the J end lost 4 bases, and 12 bases lay between the germline ends. Per the germline V gene, CDR1 is MNHEY and CDR2 is SMNVEV (reference sequence). The CDR3 is 13 residues long.

This clonotype was recorded many times. The V and J genes are TRBV5-8 and TRBJ2-7; TRBD1 might be the D (6 bases). Germline V gene lookup returns CDR1 SGHTS and CDR2 YDEGEE. The CDR3 sequence is 13 residues long. The ends were cut back, 4 bases at V and 3 bases at J, with 11 bases in the middle. This CDR3 is CASSEDSYYEQYF. DNA for the CDR3: TGTGCCAGCAGCGAGGACAGTTACTACGAGCAGTACTTC.